The 31 T cell receptor beta chains below all came from one sample that was sequenced in a study of blood T cells in healthy people across ages. Primed by a sample-barcoded 5' primer and a J-beta primer mix, a second PCR proceeded for about 7 to 11 cycles. Each CDR3 protein gets one entry after TCRdb re-called the 5' RACE reads with MiXCR. The table includes more than 1,000,000 distinct CDR3 sequences, 20% to 25% detected once. These data are also associated with another study on T cells of mothers and their children.

Sequencing used blood. Receptors originate from a girl aged 2 to 9 in good health.

This clonotype was counted a few times. The chain recombines TRBV15 with TRBJ1-6; D gene ambiguous. The CDR3 has 15 residues. Germline loops: CDR1 LNHNV, CDR2 YYDKDF (reference sequence). V lost 2 bases and J 5 bases, leaving 10 bases between the germline ends. The CDR3 spells CATSRYRGNNSPLHF. The CDR3 DNA sequence: TGTGCCACCAGCAGATATAGAGGGAATAATTCACCCCTCCACTTT.

This chain joins TRBV20-1 and TRBJ2-4, with TRBD2 as a possible D gene (6 bases). Germline V gene sequence: CDR1 DFQATT, CDR2 SNEGSKA (reference sequence). V gave up 0 bases and J gave up 8 bases, with 8 bases separating them. The CDR3 spans 12 residues. The CDR3 region is CSARDREDIQYF. The CDR3, as DNA: TGCAGTGCTAGAGACAGGGAGGACATTCAGTACTTC.

This clonotype came up a few times. The chain combines TRBV7-2 with TRBJ1-1, with D perhaps matching TRBD1 (5 bases). The germline CDR1 and CDR2 sequences are SGHTA and FQGNSA. V lost 8 bases, J lost 0 bases, and 16 bases lay in between. The length of the CDR3 is 15 residues. The DNA of the CDR3 is TGTGCCAGCGAGGCAGGGCGCCGTATGAACACTGAAGCTTTCTTT. This translates into CASEAGRRMNTEAFF.

The genes are TRBV20-1 and TRBJ2-3; 10 nucleotides line up with TRBD2. The germline CDR1 and CDR2 sequences are DFQATT and SNEGSKA (reference sequence). The CDR3 spans 19 residues. The trim removed 2 bases at V and 3 bases at J, leaving 17 bases unmatched. CDR3 protein: CSARPKVIAGGFWTDTQYF. The DNA for the CDR3 is TGCAGTGCTAGACCCAAGGTGATAGCGGGGGGTTTTTGGACAGATACGCAGTATTTT.

Worth noting for this clonotype: The CDR3 carries no conserved terminal phenylalanine or tryptophan, so it likely arises from a read error. The chain combines TRBV29-1 with TRBJ2-3; D perhaps matches TRBD1 (6 bases). Trimming removed 7 bases from V and 2 bases from J, with 10 bases in between. The CDR3 is 12 residues long. CDR1 and CDR2 from the germline V gene are SQVTM and ANQGSEA. DNA for the CDR3: TGCAGCGCCCGGGACAACACAGATACGCAGTATCTT. Its translation: CSARDNTDTQYL.

The chain joins TRBV12-3 or TRBV12-4 to TRBJ1-6; 8 bases fit TRBD1. The CDR3 covers 15 residues. Trimming took 6 bases from V and 7 from J; bases not matched to a gene: 8. DNA of the CDR3: TGTGCCAGCAGGCAGACAGGGGATGGGAATTCACCCCTCCACTTT. Amino acid sequence: CASRQTGDGNSPLHF.

V is TRBV20-1 and J is TRBJ2-4; D is perhaps TRBD2 (6 bases). Germline values: CDR1 DFQATT, CDR2 SNEGSKA (reference sequence). Trimming took off 7 bases at V and 0 bases at J, with 19 bases between the two ends. This CDR3 contains 16 residues. The CDR3: CSVLQMGDLAKNIQYF. The CDR3 DNA sequence: TGCAGTGTCCTCCAAATGGGGGACTTAGCCAAAAACATTCAGTACTTC.

V is TRBV29-1 and J is TRBJ2-1, with unresolved D. CDR1 SQVTM and CDR2 ANQGSEA come from the germline V gene. The CDR3 runs to 14 residues. Deletions cut 5 bases from V and 0 bases from J, with 11 bases between. CDR3 DNA: TGCAGCGTTTACTATGCGAGCTCCTACAATGAGCAGTTCTTC. Protein: CSVYYASSYNEQFF.

This clonotype was recorded only once. Since the CDR3 does not end with the conserved phenylalanine or tryptophan, this likely comes from a read error. V usage is TRBV10-3 and J usage is TRBJ1-3; no firm D call. V lost 4 bases and J 0 bases, leaving 19 bases between the germline ends. This CDR3 comprises 18 residues. The germline CDR1 and CDR2 sequences are ENHRY and SYGVKD. CDR3 in amino acids: CAISAEIYRHFSGNTIYS. CDR3 DNA: TGTGCCATCAGTGCCGAAATTTACAGACATTTCTCTGGAAACACCATATATTCT.

The rearrangement joins TRBV9 to TRBJ2-1, with D tentatively TRBD2 (5 bases). Looked up from germline, CDR1 is SGDLS and CDR2 is YYNGEE. The V gene lost 2 bases and the J gene lost 0 bases, with 12 bases spanning the gap. The CDR3 runs 16 residues. In nucleotides, the CDR3 is TGTGCCAGCAGCGTTAGGGTGGGGAGCTCCTACAATGAGCAGTTCTTC. It specifies CASSVRVGSSYNEQFF.

The chain joins TRBV25-1 to TRBJ1-2; tentative D call: TRBD1 (5 bases). Trimming shortened V by 8 bases and J by 4 bases, and 11 bases separated the two germline ends. CDR1 is MGHDK and CDR2 is SYGVNS in the germline V gene. The CDR3 spans 12 residues. CDR3 sequence reads: CASGGGTYGYTF. In DNA form, the CDR3 reads TGTGCCAGCGGTGGGGGAACCTATGGCTACACCTTC.

This clonotype has just a few counts. The chain joins TRBV2 to TRBJ2-1, with 8 bases that match TRBD2. The DNA end is more similar to TRBJ2-7, so the J call may be wrong. The CDR3 loop spans 15 amino acids. Germline V lookup: CDR1 SNHLY, CDR2 FYNNEI. The DNA for the CDR3 is TGTGCCAGCAGTCCCGACTTAACTAGCGGCGAAGAGCAGTACTTC. It translates to CASSPDLTSGEEQYF.

This clonotype was found a few times. The rearrangement links TRBV3-1 to TRBJ2-1, with D unresolved. This CDR3 is built from 12 residues. Germline V gene data show CDR1 as LGHDT and CDR2 as YNNKEL (reference sequence). V lost 3 bases to trimming and J lost 8 bases, with 8 bases between them. The CDR3 loop is CASSHLGYEQFF. The CDR3 nucleotides are TGTGCCAGCAGCCATCTCGGGTATGAGCAGTTCTTC.

The DNA for the CDR3 is TGTGCCAGCAGCCCTAAGACCACGGACCGGGATGGCTACACCTTC. Residues: CASSPKTTDRDGYTF. The chain uses TRBV7-8 and TRBJ1-2; D is uncertain. This CDR3 has 15 residues. Germline V gene sequence: CDR1 SGHVS, CDR2 FQNEAQ. The V end was cut by 5 bases, the J end by 6 bases, with 19 bases between.

The CDR3 reads CASSRTTGGVFQPQHF. CDR3 coding DNA: TGTGCCAGCAGTCGAACCACCGGGGGAGTCTTTCAGCCCCAGCATTTT. The chain combines TRBV27 with TRBJ1-5, with D perhaps matching TRBD1 (5 bases). This CDR3 is 16 amino acids long. Germline V gene lookup returns CDR1 MNHEY and CDR2 SMNVEV (reference sequence). With 5 bases removed from V and 6 bases from J, the gap between germline ends came to 20 bases.

To note about this clonotype: The CDR3 does not close with the conserved phenylalanine or tryptophan, likely indicating a read error. This sequence joins TRBV19 and TRBJ2-1; a weak D match, TRBD2 (5 bases). This CDR3 contains 17 residues. Trimming removed 2 bases from V and 0 bases from J, with 14 bases in between. Germline V lookup: CDR1 LNHDA, CDR2 SQIVND (reference sequence). CDR3 sequence: CASSISDYPSSYNEQFL. DNA for the CDR3: TGTGCCAGTAGTATATCTGACTACCCAAGCTCCTACAATGAGCAGTTCCTC.

This clonotype showed up many times. This sequence joins TRBV28 and TRBJ2-7; D is ambiguous. The CDR3 runs to 11 residues. From germline, CDR1 is MDHEN and CDR2 SYDVKM. Trimming shortened V by 2 bases and J by 7 bases, and 6 bases separated the two germline ends. The CDR3 region is CASSLSREQYF. For the CDR3, the DNA is TGTGCCAGCAGTTTAAGCAGGGAGCAGTACTTC.

The V call is TRBV5-1, the J call TRBJ1-1, with D possibly matching TRBD1 (5 bases). Germline V gene sequence: CDR1 SGHRS, CDR2 YFSETQ. V was shortened by 6 bases and J by 0 bases, with 12 bases between the two germline ends. This CDR3 contains 14 residues. As DNA, the CDR3 is TGCGCCAGCATGCTCGGGACGGTGAACACTGAAGCTTTCTTT. This encodes CASMLGTVNTEAFF.

The chain couples TRBV20-1 to TRBJ2-2, with a weak D call TRBD2 (5 bases). Deletions cut 5 bases from V and 8 bases from J, with 12 bases between. The CDR3 extends over 12 amino acids. Germline V gives CDR1 DFQATT, CDR2 SNEGSKA (reference sequence). The CDR3 nucleotides are TGCAGTGCTCACCGGGGTGCTGGGGAGCTGTTTTTT. Protein: CSAHRGAGELFF.

This rearrangement joins TRBV11-2 to TRBJ2-1; 10 bases are shared with TRBD2. Matching the DNA end better, TRBJ2-5 makes the J call doubtful. Germline V gene lookup returns CDR1 SGHAT and CDR2 FQNNGV. CDR3 length: 20 residues. CDR3 sequence (DNA): TGTGCCAGCAGCTTAGGGTTGGGTAGCGGGGGGTATAGGATAGGGGAGACCCAGTACTTC. Amino acid sequence: CASSLGLGSGGYRIGETQYF.

This clonotype is a singleton in its sample. This chain connects TRBV7-9 to TRBJ1-3; the D is unclear. CDR1 and CDR2 from the germline V gene are SEHNR and FQNEAQ (reference sequence). Trimming took 3 bases from V and 1 from J, leaving 7 bases between them. The CDR3 extends over 14 amino acids. CDR3 coding DNA: TGTGCCAGCAGCTTTTCTCAATCTGGAAACACCATATATTTT. Residues: CASSFSQSGNTIYF.

In DNA form, the CDR3 reads TGCGCCAGCAGCCGGGGTCGGGCAGTCCAAGAGACCCAGTACTTC. Protein product: CASSRGRAVQETQYF. The chain joins TRBV10-1 to TRBJ2-5; perhaps TRBD2 as D (5 bases). Trimming shortened V by 6 bases and J by 1 base, and 15 bases separated the two germline ends. CDR1 is WNHNN, CDR2 SYGVQD, per germline (reference sequence). The CDR3 covers 15 residues.

The chain links TRBV9 to TRBJ1-1; tentatively, D is TRBD1 (6 bases). The germline V gene has CDR1 SGDLS and CDR2 YYNGEE. Trimming shortened V by 2 bases and J by 0 bases, and 14 bases separated the two germline ends. CDR3 size: 16 residues. CDR3 residues: CASSVGGYPMNTEAFF. CDR3 bases: TGTGCCAGCAGCGTGGGGGGCTACCCCATGAACACTGAAGCTTTCTTT.

This clonotype was seen only a few times. The chain couples TRBV24-1 to TRBJ2-5; TRBD2 aligns across 13 bases. The better agreement between TRBJ2-1 and the DNA end casts doubt on the J call. CDR3 length: 16 residues. From germline, CDR1 is KGHDR and CDR2 SFDVKD. The CDR3 spells CATSDSRLAGGDEQFF. The DNA for the CDR3 is TGTGCCACCAGTGATAGTCGACTAGCGGGAGGAGATGAGCAGTTCTTC.

V usage is TRBV4-1 and J usage is TRBJ2-7; the D gene is possibly TRBD2 (6 bases). From germline, CDR1 is MGHRA and CDR2 YSYEKL. The CDR3 is 15 amino acids. V lost 1 base and J lost 1, with 11 bases in between. CDR3 sequence: CASSQGLGLSYEQYF. The CDR3, as DNA: TGCGCCAGCAGCCAAGGGTTGGGACTGTCCTACGAGCAGTACTTC.

There are a few counts of this clonotype. The chain carries TRBV28 and TRBJ1-4; D possibly corresponds to TRBD1 (5 bases). CDR3 length: 13 amino acids. From germline, CDR1 is MDHEN and CDR2 SYDVKM. Between the trimmed V and J ends, which lost 10 bases and 0 bases, there was a span of 9 bases. Here the CDR3 reads CATMTATNEKLFF. CDR3 DNA sequence: TGTGCCACCATGACAGCAACTAATGAAAAACTGTTTTTT.

This clonotype was seen a few times. The genes are TRBV20-1 and TRBJ2-7, with TRBD1 matching 8 bases. J was trimmed by 5 bases and V by 2 bases; bases with no gene match: 11. Germline V lookup: CDR1 DFQATT, CDR2 SNEGSKA (reference sequence). The CDR3 covers 15 residues. Here the CDR3 reads CSARTVQGVRNEQYF. The CDR3 DNA is TGCAGTGCTAGAACAGTACAGGGGGTCAGGAACGAGCAGTACTTC.

On this clonotype itself: A read error may account for a junction end that differs from germline. The chain is built from TRBV7-3 and TRBJ2-3, with TRBD1 matching 9 bases. In germline, CDR1 is SGHTA, CDR2 FQGTGA. The CDR3 is 15 amino acids. The DNA for the CDR3 is TGCGCCAGCAAAGGACAGGGGACGAGCACAGATACGCAGTATTTT. As protein: CASKGQGTSTDTQYF.

V gene TRBV20-1 combines with J gene TRBJ2-3; D possibly corresponds to TRBD2 (5 bases). The CDR3 totals 14 residues. Trimming stripped 7 bases from V and 4 bases from J, with 18 bases between. Looked up from germline, CDR1 is DFQATT and CDR2 is SNEGSKA (reference sequence). CDR3 sequence (DNA): TGCAGTGTCCCAAAAAGCGGACTCTCAGATACGCAGTATTTT. It translates to CSVPKSGLSDTQYF.

This chain joins TRBV7-3 and TRBJ1-1; D not certain. Per germline, CDR1 SGHTA and CDR2 FQGTGA. V was cut by 8 bases and J by 1 base, with 11 bases left in between. The CDR3 has 13 amino acids. The CDR3 reads CASGVTPNTEAFF. As DNA, the CDR3 is TGTGCCAGCGGTGTGACACCGAACACTGAAGCTTTCTTT.

There are a few counts of this clonotype. The chain links TRBV28 to TRBJ2-7, with 8 nucleotides matching TRBD2. Germline V gives CDR1 MDHEN, CDR2 SYDVKM. CDR3 length: 14 amino acids. The J segment lost 6 bases and the V segment lost 3 bases, leaving 7 bases of the junction unmatched. This CDR3 reads CASSLPAGEIEQYF. Written as DNA, the CDR3 is TGTGCCAGCAGTTTGCCAGCGGGAGAAATCGAGCAGTACTTC.